This TCR beta chain was captured by sequencing in a study of shared clonotypes between healthy human individuals (dated by TCRdb to the early 2020s). Concerning the study at large: A few men and a couple of women, aged 18 to 49 years, made up the cohort. For each donor, CD4 naive and CD4 memory were each given three plates, CD8 naive was given two plates, and CD8 memory was given one plate. Blood TCR repertoires of about five healthy adults were deeply sequenced to estimate repertoire size and the extent of clonotype sharing between individuals. Libraries were prepared and TCR repertoires were sequenced by different laboratories using diverse techniques, in order to increase sequencing depth and limit assay-specific biases. Per donor, leukapheresis produced somewhere between about 0.9 and 9 billion PBMCs.

TCR CDR3 regions were amplified from genomic DNA by multiplex PCR using the deep immunoSEQ assay. For each cell subset, the extracted genomic DNA was distributed evenly across all wells of several immunoSEQ 96-well plates, and each plate served as one replicate. For sorted subsets, each replicate PCR was loaded with 200 ng genomic DNA, equivalent to about 30,000 T cell genomes. The purified libraries were quantified using a Qubit 3.0 fluorometer, sized with a Bioanalyzer 2100, and then quantified again using the KAPA Library Quantification kit. Each immunoSEQ 96-well plate was sequenced on its own single-read 150-cycle Illumina NextSeq 550 flow cell. The study's processing was this. The immunoSEQ output contained only junctional sequences without quality scores, so filtering could not match that applied to full-length reads. Sequences were annotated with PyIR, a Python wrapper for IgBLAST v1.9, using IMGT germline references to assign V/J genes and CDR3. Reads were removed for weak V/J assignments (E-value above 1e-6), missing CDR3, stop codons, out-of-frame junctions, or ambiguous translated residues. V3J clonotypes were defined as sequences sharing the same inferred V gene, J gene, and CDR3 amino acid sequence. Percentage overlap between repertoires was computed as shared unique clonotypes divided by the size of the smaller repertoire. Three approaches were used to assess repertoire richness: RTK rarefaction, the Chao1 estimator, and Recon v2.1 estimates of unobserved clonotypes. Generation probabilities were computed with OLGA for all TCRbeta clonotypes obtained by the gDNA method from several donors. TCRdb limited this immuneACCESS table to in-frame rearrangements with V and J called. A share of clones is missing; checked studies link under half to unresolved V genes, and the rest is unexplained. V, J and clone size are taken as reported in that table, and D and trimming were inferred from the DNA itself. In all, the sample holds 2 million to 2.5 million clones, and about nine tenths of those were seen once. In total, the top ten clones hold 0.3% to 0.45% of the sample.

Comments on this clone: The target of this receptor is not known. No quality values exist for individual bases; no much larger clone is one base distant.

General conclusions and limits of the study: Naive subsets generally had larger estimated clonotype richness than memory subsets did. Pairwise subsampling led to the expectation that sequencing depth would affect the degree of clonotype sharing among donors. The small number of donors limited the genetic and exposure-history diversity represented. Rarefaction of sorted-subset datasets indicated incomplete sequencing despite the large sequencing depth. Compared with non-shared clonotypes, the clonotypes found in all four sorted-subset donors had higher generation probabilities. Sampling was restricted to blood, and TCR repertoires in tissues likely differ from the TCR repertoires found in blood. Sharing across a handful of donors was observed for around 5% of naive CD4, over 3% of naive CD8, 2.3% of memory CD4, and around 0.44% of memory CD8 clonotypes.

The donors were healthy, HIV-negative adults with no recently reported acute infections or vaccinations. Only Caucasian adults living in Nashville, Tennessee, USA were represented among the donors. Magnetic negative selection was used to enrich CD4+ T cells, after which naive cells were positively selected on CD45RA and the negative fraction became the memory subset. Blood was collected by leukapheresis, and PBMCs were isolated by Ficoll-Histopaque density gradient centrifugation and then cryopreserved in liquid nitrogen vapor phase. Analytical flow cytometry was used to check the purity and quantity of every magnetically sorted T cell population. Each sorted fraction had its genomic DNA isolated and then quantified by UV absorbance on a Nanodrop 2000c. The germline V gene supplies CDR1 MNHNS and CDR2 SASEGT. V is pared back by 9 bases and J by 3 bases, with 12 bases lying between the germline termini. The CDR3 holds 13 amino acids from the cysteine to the phenylalanine. Solely the CDR3 DNA is kept, with 39 bases framed from the first base.

This receptor was identified in a man aged 18 to 35 in good health. Some clones in this sample may be carry-over from other donors' samples. Source material: naive CD4+ T cells from PBMCs. In the paper's terms, the cell subset or site label means: CD45RA+ positively selected. The rearrangement joined TRBV6-1 to TRBJ1-5, and TRBD1 may be the D gene, going by 5 matching bases. The DNA sequence is as follows: TGTGCCAGTTCGCGACAGCCCAATCAGCCCCAGCATTTT. Its protein product is CASSRQPNQPQHF.